The rows below give T cell receptor beta chains drawn from one sample of a study of blood T cells in healthy people across ages. TCRdb re-derived calls from the 5' RACE reads in MiXCR, one entry per CDR3 protein. The top ten hold around 13% of the sample, which has hundreds of thousands of distinct CDR3 sequences, under 40% seen once. Sequenced input: blood. The receptors stem from a man in his late teens or twenties in good health. Both conserved end residues are part of each CDR3. The order of the fields is D gene, CDR3 length, V gene, clone size, J gene, CDR3 protein, CDR3 DNA. A D gene is named only where the DNA matches it firmly. Clone sizes are given selectively: once, few, many, or a class where the clone is expanded.

>.|14|TRBV29-1|.|TRBJ2-4
CSVEDQQEEDIQYF
TGCAGCGTTGAAGATCAACAGGAAGAAGACATTCAGTACTTC
>.|14|TRBV20-1|.|TRBJ1-2
CSARERPSLYGYTF
TGCAGTGCTAGAGAGCGACCTAGCCTGTATGGCTACACCTTC
>.|16|TRBV5-1|.|TRBJ2-7
CASSLGLGQGGSEQYF
TGCGCCAGCAGCTTGGGGTTGGGCCAAGGGGGTTCCGAGCAGTACTTC
>.|14|TRBV5-1|few|TRBJ2-5
CASSLSQSQETQYF
TGCGCCAGCAGCTTGTCCCAGTCACAAGAGACCCAGTACTTC
>TRBD1|16|TRBV10-3|.|TRBJ2-7
CAISSTDRGLSGEQYF
TGTGCCATCAGTTCTACGGACAGGGGGCTTTCGGGCGAGCAGTACTTC
>TRBD2|14|TRBV19|.|TRBJ2-7
CASKASGISYEQYF
TGTGCCAGTAAGGCTAGCGGGATCTCCTACGAGCAGTACTTC
>.|16|TRBV2|few|TRBJ1-5
CASSDFRLGSNQPQHF
TGTGCCAGCAGTGATTTTAGGTTGGGTAGCAATCAGCCCCAGCATTTT
>.|15|TRBV9|few|TRBJ1-1
CASSASPEPNTEAFF
TGTGCCAGCAGCGCGAGCCCGGAGCCGAACACTGAAGCTTTCTTT
>.|13|TRBV14|.|TRBJ2-7
CASSQEEPYEQYF
TGTGCCAGCAGCCAAGAAGAACCCTACGAGCAGTACTTC
>.|12|TRBV29-1|few|TRBJ1-2
CSVEEGGYGYTF
TGCAGCGTTGAAGAAGGAGGCTATGGCTACACCTTC
>TRBD1|15|TRBV9|few|TRBJ2-3
CASSWTGESTDTQYF
TGTGCCAGCAGCTGGACAGGGGAAAGCACAGATACGCAGTATTTT
>.|13|TRBV6-5|few|TRBJ2-1
CASSRLPRGGQFF
TGTGCCAGCTCACGGCTCCCTAGGGGGGGGCAGTTCTTC
>.|15|TRBV5-1|few|TRBJ1-2
CASRAEAQAWAGYTF
TGCGCCAGCAGGGCAGAGGCCCAGGCTTGGGCTGGCTACACCTTC
>TRBD1|15|TRBV12-3/TRBV12-4|.|TRBJ1-5
CASSLGRQGGQPQHF
TGTGCCAGCAGTTTAGGGCGACAGGGCGGTCAGCCCCAGCATTTT
>TRBD1|17|TRBV2|.|TRBJ1-5
CASSLGQGMGVNQPQHF
TGTGCCAGCAGCCTGGGACAGGGGATGGGGGTCAATCAGCCCCAGCATTTT
>.|16|TRBV4-3|.|TRBJ1-6
CASSQADPGDGSPLHF
TGCGCCAGCAGCCAAGCGGACCCAGGGGATGGTTCACCCCTCCACTTT
>TRBD2|20|TRBV12-3/TRBV12-4|.|TRBJ2-3
CASSSSFPWGERGYADTQYF
TGTGCCAGCAGTTCCAGTTTCCCCTGGGGCGAGCGGGGGTACGCAGATACGCAGTATTTT
>.|14|TRBV30|few|TRBJ1-1
CAWSVPGPNTEAFF
TGTGCCTGGAGTGTACCGGGGCCGAACACTGAAGCTTTCTTT
>TRBD2|16|TRBV20-1|many|TRBJ2-3
CSASLTSGESTDTQYF
TGCAGTGCTAGTCTGACTAGCGGGGAAAGCACAGATACGCAGTATTTT
>TRBD2|15|TRBV20-1|.|TRBJ2-5
CSATSGGDLQETPYF
TGCAGTGCTACTAGCGGGGGGGATCTTCAAGAGACCCCGTACTTC
>.|18|TRBV6-5|.|TRBJ1-1
CASSYWWPPGTMNTEAFF
TGTGCCAGCAGTTACTGGTGGCCTCCAGGGACAATGAACACTGAAGCTTTCTTT
>.|14|TRBV3-1|.|TRBJ2-5
CASSPARDQETQYF
TGTGCCAGCAGCCCGGCCAGGGATCAAGAGACCCAGTACTTC
>.|15|TRBV6-2/TRBV6-3|.|TRBJ2-7
CASFQPGGSSYGQYF
TGTGCCAGCTTCCAGCCTGGGGGGAGCTCCTACGGGCAGTACTTC
>.|13|TRBV20-1|few|TRBJ1-2
CSAREQGNYGYTF
TGCAGTGCTAGAGAACAGGGCAACTATGGCTACACCTTC
>.|14|TRBV5-1|.|TRBJ2-5
CASSRDNHEETQYF
TGCGCCAGCAGCAGAGACAACCATGAAGAGACCCAGTACTTC
>TRBD1|15|TRBV2|.|TRBJ2-7
CASKGNRGSYNEQYF
TGTGCCAGCAAAGGGAACAGGGGCTCCTACAATGAGCAGTACTTC
>TRBD1|16|TRBV28|.|TRBJ2-4
CASSLRDRVAKNIQYF
TGTGCCAGCAGTTTAAGAGACAGGGTGGCCAAAAACATTCAGTACTTC
>.|13|TRBV7-2|.|TRBJ2-7
CASSPGRGNEQYF
TGTGCCAGCAGCCCGGGGAGGGGGAATGAGCAGTACTTC
>TRBD2|14|TRBV29-1|many|TRBJ2-3
CSVAGRLAADTQYF
TGCAGCGTTGCGGGCCGACTAGCAGCAGATACGCAGTATTTT
>.|14|TRBV30|.|TRBJ1-4
CALFRRDTNEKLFF
TGTGCCCTATTCCGCAGGGATACTAATGAAAAACTGTTTTTT
>.|15|TRBV6-2/TRBV6-3|.|TRBJ1-2
CASSTWTGILYGYTF
TGTGCCAGCAGTACCTGGACCGGGATCCTCTATGGCTACACCTTC
>TRBD2|15|TRBV12-3/TRBV12-4|few|TRBJ2-5
CASSLGRGGRETQYF
TGTGCCAGCAGTTTAGGCCGGGGGGGCCGCGAGACCCAGTACTTC
>.|14|TRBV7-2|.|TRBJ2-6
CASSLQRGANVLTF
TGTGCCAGCAGCCTCCAACGGGGGGCCAACGTCCTGACTTTC
>TRBD2|14|TRBV20-1|.|TRBJ2-5
CSARWGGGVNEQYF
TGCAGTGCTAGATGGGGCGGGGGGGTTAATGAGCAGTACTTC
>TRBD2|16|TRBV10-3|few|TRBJ2-4
CAISDPSRVGAGEQYF
TGTGCCATCAGTGACCCTTCGAGAGTCGGAGCGGGGGAGCAGTACTTC
>TRBD1|15|TRBV12-3/TRBV12-4|.|TRBJ1-6
CASSPRDRGGSPLHF
TGTGCCAGCAGTCCGAGGGACAGGGGTGGTTCACCCCTCCACTTT
>.|12|TRBV20-1|.|TRBJ2-1
CSANADTRKQFF
TGCAGTGCTAATGCGGATACAAGGAAGCAGTTCTTC
>TRBD2|13|TRBV7-2|many|TRBJ2-5
CASSGTRRQTQYF
TGTGCCAGCTCAGGGACTAGACGTCAGACCCAGTACTTC
>TRBD2|15|TRBV4-2|.|TRBJ2-5
CVSSQVTSGKETQYF
TGTGTCAGCAGCCAAGTGACTAGCGGGAAAGAGACCCAGTACTTC
>.|15|TRBV7-2|few|TRBJ2-7
CASSLTRDTVYEQYF
TGTGCCAGCAGCCTAACCCGGGACACCGTTTACGAGCAGTACTTC
>.|15|TRBV6-5|.|TRBJ2-3
CASKSGERGTDTQYF
TGTGCCAGCAAAAGCGGCGAGCGGGGCACAGATACGCAGTATTTT
>.|15|TRBV12-3/TRBV12-4|.|TRBJ1-6
CASSPGLRGNSPPHF
TGTGCCAGCAGCCCTGGCCTGCGGGGAAATTCACCCCCCCACTTT
>TRBD2|17|TRBV4-3|.|TRBJ2-3
CASNQFGGTTATDTQYF
TGCGCCAGCAACCAATTTGGGGGGACTACCGCCACAGATACGCAGTATTTT
>.|13|TRBV10-3|.|TRBJ2-7
CATTAVLDNEQYF
TGTGCCACTACAGCGGTCCTTGACAATGAGCAGTACTTC
>TRBD1|15|TRBV6-6|.|TRBJ2-7
CASSYGDSVSYEQYF
TGTGCCAGCAGTTACGGGGACAGCGTCTCCTACGAGCAGTACTTC
>.|17|TRBV7-8|.|TRBJ2-3
CASSLAYSGEPTDTQYF
TGTGCCAGCAGCTTAGCGTATTCGGGGGAACCCACAGATACGCAGTATTTT
>.|16|TRBV4-2|many|TRBJ1-2
CASSQDSGRTNYGYTF
TGTGCCAGCAGCCAAGATTCTGGCAGGACGAACTATGGCTACACCTTC
>TRBD1|15|TRBV7-2|.|TRBJ1-4
CASSLRDSFFEKLFF
TGTGCCAGCAGCCTGCGGGACAGCTTTTTTGAAAAACTGTTTTTT
>TRBD2|16|TRBV7-2|.|TRBJ2-5
CASSASSGSSQETQYF
TGTGCCAGCAGCGCTAGTAGCGGGTCATCCCAAGAGACCCAGTACTTC
>TRBD2|14|TRBV28|many|TRBJ2-5
CASRGISGGETQYF
TGTGCCAGCAGAGGTATTAGCGGGGGGGAGACCCAGTACTTC
>.|13|TRBV10-3|many|TRBJ1-5
CAISENLNQPQHF
TGTGCCATCAGTGAAAACTTAAATCAGCCCCAGCATTTT
>TRBD1|16|TRBV7-2|.|TRBJ2-7
CASSLVGTGGWNEQYF
TGTGCCAGCAGCTTAGTAGGGACAGGGGGCTGGAATGAGCAGTACTTC
>.|13|TRBV20-1|.|TRBJ2-3
CSARMPGRDTQYF
TGCAGTGCTAGAATGCCGGGGAGAGATACGCAGTATTTT
>TRBD1|16|TRBV10-3|few|TRBJ1-4
CAISESRRGANEKLFF
TGTGCCATCAGTGAGTCGCGCAGGGGGGCTAATGAAAAACTGTTTTTT
>.|14|TRBV7-9|.|TRBJ1-1
CASSLMTADTEAFF
TGTGCCAGCAGCTTAATGACAGCTGACACTGAAGCTTTCTTT
>.|12|TRBV25-1|.|TRBJ2-7
CASGPYNYEQYF
TGTGCCAGCGGCCCTTACAACTACGAGCAGTACTTC
>.|12|TRBV20-1|few|TRBJ2-7
CSATRGGYEQYF
TGCAGTGCTACCAGGGGGGGTTACGAGCAGTACTTC
>TRBD2|15|TRBV20-1|few|TRBJ2-3
CSANSIRGGTDTQYF
TGCAGTGCTAATAGTATACGGGGGGGCACAGATACGCAGTATTTT